Listed below are T cell receptor beta chains from one sample, sequenced in a study of cytomegalovirus exposure and HLA in healthy donors. Sequencing was performed with immunoSEQ multiplex PCR; in TCRdb, only in-frame clones are kept and a portion is missing. The data contain 210,000 or so clones, about 83% of them singletons. The sample taken for sequencing was PBMCs. These receptors were obtained from a human donor in good health. The CDR3 runs from the conserved cysteine through the conserved F or W. D genes are given only for firm matches. Rows may omit the clone size; those that give it use once, few, many or a size class.

clone_size	v_call	d_call	j_call	cdr3_aa	cdr3_nt
once	TRBV9	TRBD1	TRBJ2-2	CASSVGYGQGATGELFF	TGTGCCAGCAGCGTAGGGTATGGACAGGGGGCCACCGGGGAGCTGTTTTTT
-	TRBV5-6	-	TRBJ2-7	CASSSNMVPRYEQYF	TGTGCCAGCAGCTCCAACATGGTACCACGCTACGAGCAGTACTTC
-	TRBV5-4	-	TRBJ1-5	CASSLDRASNQPQHF	TGTGCCAGCAGCTTGGACAGGGCCAGCAATCAGCCCCAGCATTTT
-	TRBV27	TRBD1	TRBJ2-7	CASSSMTGGGLGEQYF	TGTGCCAGCAGTTCCATGACAGGGGGCGGTTTAGGCGAGCAGTACTTC
-	TRBV7-6	-	TRBJ2-1	CASTWEARNEQFF	TGTGCCAGTACCTGGGAGGCGCGAAATGAGCAGTTCTTC
-	TRBV5-4	TRBD1	TRBJ1-1	CASSLGGDRANTEAFF	TGTGCCAGCAGCTTGGGGGGGGACAGGGCGAACACTGAAGCTTTCTTT
few	TRBV28	TRBD1	TRBJ1-2	CASQSEQGALWGYTF	TGTGCCAGCCAATCTGAACAGGGGGCTCTATGGGGCTACACCTTC
-	TRBV15	TRBD2	TRBJ2-1	CATSRGATSGSVYNEQFF	TGTGCCACCAGCAGAGGAGCGACTAGCGGGAGTGTCTACAATGAGCAGTTCTTC
-	TRBV2	TRBD2	TRBJ2-1	CASTQRTSGAYNEQFF	TGTGCCAGCACCCAAAGGACTAGCGGGGCCTACAATGAGCAGTTCTTC
-	TRBV7-6	-	TRBJ2-4	CASSLKRDTPIQYF	TGTGCCAGCAGCTTAAAGCGGGACACGCCGATTCAGTACTTC
-	TRBV4-1	-	TRBJ1-2	CASSQGAQGGYTF	TGCGCCAGCAGCCAGGGAGCGCAGGGGGGCTACACCTTC
few	TRBV18	-	TRBJ1-4	CASSRTQDLGLFF	TGTGCCAGCTCACGCACACAGGATTTGGGACTGTTTTTT
-	TRBV4-1	-	TRBJ2-3	CASSHQGQTDTQYF	TGCGCCAGCAGCCACCAGGGTCAGACAGATACGCAGTATTTT
few	TRBV6-4	-	TRBJ1-2	CASSDGKTGYGYTF	TGTGCCAGCAGTGACGGCAAAACGGGGTATGGCTACACCTTC
once	TRBV15	-	TRBJ1-4	CATSRDMGPDEKLFF	TGTGCCACCAGCAGAGATATGGGGCCCGATGAAAAACTGTTTTTT
once	TRBV9	-	TRBJ2-1	CASSSPRGIWDNEQFF	TGTGCCAGCAGCTCCCCCCGGGGGATCTGGGACAATGAGCAGTTCTTC
-	TRBV19	-	TRBJ2-5	CASSDLGGVVETQYF	TGTGCCAGTAGCGACTTGGGCGGGGTCGTGGAGACCCAGTACTTC
-	TRBV6-1	-	TRBJ2-5	CASSDIQETQYF	TGTGCCAGCAGTGATATCCAAGAGACCCAGTACTTC
-	TRBV7-9	-	TRBJ1-1	CASSLEPNTEAFF	TGTGCCAGCAGCTTAGAGCCGAACACTGAAGCTTTCTTT
few	TRBV28	TRBD2	TRBJ2-4	CASSPPLGGGGGKNIQYF	TGTGCCAGCAGTCCACCCCTCGGTGGCGGGGGAGGCAAAAACATTCAGTACTTC
-	TRBV5-4	-	TRBJ1-1	CASSGGLGVMNTEAFF	TGTGCCAGCAGCGGTGGGTTAGGGGTCATGAACACTGAAGCTTTCTTT
-	TRBV2	-	TRBJ1-5	CASRGTGVKPQHF	TGTGCCAGCAGGGGGACGGGAGTTAAGCCCCAGCATTTT
-	TRBV6-1	-	TRBJ2-2	CASSEALAGAGELFF	TGTGCCAGCAGTGAAGCACTAGCCGGGGCCGGGGAGCTGTTTTTT
-	TRBV11-3	TRBD2	TRBJ2-4	CASSSGTSGNIQYF	TGTGCCAGCAGCTCCGGGACTAGCGGAAACATTCAGTACTTC
-	TRBV7-9	-	TRBJ1-5	CASSGTGYSNQPQHF	TGTGCCAGCAGCGGAACAGGGTATAGCAATCAGCCCCAGCATTTT
few	TRBV7-2	TRBD2	TRBJ2-5	CASSMTSGIGETQYF	TGTGCCAGCTCAATGACTAGCGGGATCGGAGAGACCCAGTACTTC
-	TRBV21-1	-	TRBJ2-5	CASSNGDRLETQYF	TGTGCCAGCAGCAACGGAGACAGGTTGGAGACCCAGTACTTC
once	TRBV27	-	TRBJ2-2	CASSFQNTGELFF	TGTGCCAGCAGTTTTCAGAACACCGGGGAGCTGTTTTTT
-	TRBV29-1	-	TRBJ1-5	CSVREGDDNQPQHF	TGCAGCGTTCGGGAAGGAGACGACAATCAGCCCCAGCATTTT
-	TRBV30	-	TRBJ2-1	CAWGPSVDEQFF	TGTGCCTGGGGTCCTAGTGTCGATGAGCAGTTCTTC
-	TRBV5-4	TRBD2	TRBJ2-7	CASSLALAGGGYEQYF	TGTGCCAGCAGCTTGGCACTAGCGGGAGGGGGCTACGAGCAGTACTTC
-	TRBV11-3	TRBD2	TRBJ2-3	CASSTGLAGGLTTDTQYF	TGTGCCAGCAGCACGGGACTAGCGGGAGGCTTAACCACAGATACGCAGTATTTT
few	TRBV19	-	TRBJ2-3	CASRRLGDTQYF	TGTGCCAGTAGGAGACTAGGGGATACGCAGTATTTT
-	TRBV14	-	TRBJ2-2	CASSPGQTGELFF	TGTGCCAGCAGTCCCGGACAGACCGGGGAGCTGTTTTTT
-	TRBV29-1	TRBD1	TRBJ1-5	CSVEGQEINQPQHF	TGCAGCGTTGAGGGACAGGAAATCAATCAGCCCCAGCATTTT
-	TRBV7-9	TRBD1	TRBJ2-7	CASSSDRGLPYEQYF	TGTGCCAGCAGCTCTGACAGGGGGCTCCCCTACGAGCAGTACTTC
-	TRBV25-1	TRBD1	TRBJ2-7	CASSESHRGPTSFYEQYF	TGTGCCAGCAGTGAATCCCACAGGGGGCCAACATCCTTCTACGAGCAGTACTTC
few	TRBV20-1	TRBD2	TRBJ2-1	CSAGRVNEQFF	TGCAGTGCTGGGAGGGTGAATGAGCAGTTCTTC
-	TRBV6-1	TRBD2	TRBJ2-3	CASSEAGLAESTDTQYF	TGTGCCAGCAGTGAAGCGGGACTAGCGGAAAGCACAGATACGCAGTATTTT
-	TRBV18	-	TRBJ2-1	CASSPQDRWEQFF	TGTGCCAGCTCACCCCAAGACAGGTGGGAGCAGTTCTTC
-	TRBV18	TRBD1	TRBJ2-7	CASSPQGAREQYF	TGTGCCAGCTCACCACAGGGGGCGAGGGAGCAGTACTTC
few	TRBV9	TRBD1	TRBJ2-3	CASSVEGTGRSDTQYF	TGTGCCAGCAGCGTAGAAGGGACAGGGCGGTCAGATACGCAGTATTTT
few	TRBV4-3	-	TRBJ2-3	CASSQGRTDTQYF	TGCGCCAGCAGCCAAGGGCGCACAGATACGCAGTATTTT
-	TRBV28	TRBD1	TRBJ1-5	CASSSTGGVGQPQHF	TGTGCCAGCAGTTCGACAGGGGGAGTAGGTCAGCCCCAGCATTTT
-	TRBV6-5	-	TRBJ1-2	CASSAPGQGSLGYTF	TGTGCCAGCAGTGCGCCGGGACAAGGTTCACTCGGCTACACCTTC
-	TRBV19	-	TRBJ1-5	CASNPTVPVLVDSNQPQHF	TGTGCCAGTAATCCAACAGTACCGGTACTCGTGGATAGCAATCAGCCCCAGCATTTT
-	TRBV11-2	TRBD2	TRBJ2-1	CASSLDPGWYGRENNEQFF	TGTGCCAGCAGCTTAGATCCAGGCTGGTATGGGAGGGAAAACAATGAGCAGTTCTTC
-	TRBV7-3	TRBD1	TRBJ2-5	CASSPQDSEGAETQYF	TGTGCCAGCAGCCCGCAAGATTCTGAGGGGGCAGAGACCCAGTACTTC
-	TRBV4-1	TRBD2	TRBJ2-7	CASSLGLEGVEQYF	TGCGCCAGCAGCCTCGGACTAGAGGGTGTCGAGCAGTACTTC
-	TRBV27	-	TRBJ2-7	CASSPLPHRVPYEQYF	TGTGCCAGCAGCCCGCTTCCTCACAGGGTTCCCTACGAGCAGTACTTC
-	TRBV28	TRBD2	TRBJ2-1	CASRIGREIIVGDEQFF	TGTGCCAGCAGGATTGGGAGGGAGATAATCGTGGGTGATGAGCAGTTCTTC
-	TRBV23-1	-	TRBJ1-5	CASSPVAGYSNQPQHF	TGCGCCAGCAGTCCCGTTGCGGGCTATAGCAATCAGCCCCAGCATTTT
once	TRBV7-2	-	TRBJ2-4	CASSRGQIIAKNIQYF	TGTGCCAGCAGCAGAGGACAGATAATAGCCAAAAACATTCAGTACTTC
-	TRBV19	TRBD1	TRBJ2-2	CASSSSGTGGNTGELFF	TGTGCCAGTAGTTCCTCAGGGACAGGGGGCAACACCGGGGAGCTGTTTTTT
few	TRBV27	TRBD1	TRBJ1-1	CASSLTTGGLNTEAFF	TGTGCCAGCAGTTTAACCACAGGGGGCCTGAACACTGAAGCTTTCTTT
few	TRBV27	-	TRBJ1-6	CASSAGPQGYSPLHF	TGTGCCAGCAGTGCGGGGCCACAAGGTTATTCACCCCTCCACTTT
-	TRBV10-1	-	TRBJ1-1	CASSVNRENTEAFF	TGCGCCAGCAGTGTTAACAGGGAGAACACTGAAGCTTTCTTT